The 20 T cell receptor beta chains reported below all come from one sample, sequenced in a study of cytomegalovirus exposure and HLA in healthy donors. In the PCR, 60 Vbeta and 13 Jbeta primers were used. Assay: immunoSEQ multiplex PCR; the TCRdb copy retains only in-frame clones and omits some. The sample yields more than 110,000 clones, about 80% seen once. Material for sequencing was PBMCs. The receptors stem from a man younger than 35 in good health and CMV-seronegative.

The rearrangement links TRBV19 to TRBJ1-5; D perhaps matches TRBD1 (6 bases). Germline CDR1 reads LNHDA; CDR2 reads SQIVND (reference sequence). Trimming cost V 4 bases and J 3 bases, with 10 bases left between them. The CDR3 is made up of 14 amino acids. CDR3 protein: CASSRGGDNQPQHF. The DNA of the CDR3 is TGTGCCAGTAGTAGAGGGGGTGACAATCAGCCCCAGCATTTT.

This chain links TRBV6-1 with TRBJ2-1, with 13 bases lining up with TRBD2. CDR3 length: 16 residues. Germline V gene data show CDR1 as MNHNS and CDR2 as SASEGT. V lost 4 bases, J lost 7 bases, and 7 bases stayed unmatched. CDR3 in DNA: TGTGCCAGCAGTGCCCGGACTAGCGGGAGCTTTAATGAGCAGTTCTTC. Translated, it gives CASSARTSGSFNEQFF.

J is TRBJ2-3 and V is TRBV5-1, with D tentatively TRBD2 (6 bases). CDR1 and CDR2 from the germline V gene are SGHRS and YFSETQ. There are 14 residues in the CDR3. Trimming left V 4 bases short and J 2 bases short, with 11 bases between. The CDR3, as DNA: TGCGCCAGCAGCGACCGGGAGCACACAGATACGCAGTATTTT. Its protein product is CASSDREHTDTQYF.

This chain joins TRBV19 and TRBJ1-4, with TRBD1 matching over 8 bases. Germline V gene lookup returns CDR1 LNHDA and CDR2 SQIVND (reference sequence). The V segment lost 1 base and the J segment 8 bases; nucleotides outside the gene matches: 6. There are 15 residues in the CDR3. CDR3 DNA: TGTGCCAGTAGTATAGTAAACAGGGGGGACGAAAAACTGTTTTTT. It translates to CASSIVNRGDEKLFF.

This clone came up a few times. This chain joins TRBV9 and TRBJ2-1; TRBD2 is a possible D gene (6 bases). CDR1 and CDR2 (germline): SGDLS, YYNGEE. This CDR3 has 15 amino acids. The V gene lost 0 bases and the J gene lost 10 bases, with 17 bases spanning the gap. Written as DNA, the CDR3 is TGTGCCAGCAGCGTAGGTCCACCCCCTAGCGACGAGCAGTTCTTC. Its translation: CASSVGPPPSDEQFF.

The CDR3 region is CAWSVGDRVPPQHF. The CDR3 DNA follows: TGTGCCTGGAGTGTAGGGGACAGGGTGCCGCCCCAGCATTTT. The chain carries TRBV30 and TRBJ1-5; 9 bases align to TRBD1. V shed 0 bases and J 9 bases; nucleotides not matched to a gene: 6. This CDR3 is built from 14 residues. Germline CDR1 reads GTSNPN; CDR2 reads SVGIG (reference sequence).

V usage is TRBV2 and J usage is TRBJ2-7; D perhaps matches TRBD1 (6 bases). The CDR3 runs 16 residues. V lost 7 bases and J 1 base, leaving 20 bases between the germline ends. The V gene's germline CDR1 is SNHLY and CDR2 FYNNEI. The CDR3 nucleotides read TGTGCCAGCACCGGTGAATTACAGGGTCCTTCCTACGAGCAGTACTTC. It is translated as CASTGELQGPSYEQYF.

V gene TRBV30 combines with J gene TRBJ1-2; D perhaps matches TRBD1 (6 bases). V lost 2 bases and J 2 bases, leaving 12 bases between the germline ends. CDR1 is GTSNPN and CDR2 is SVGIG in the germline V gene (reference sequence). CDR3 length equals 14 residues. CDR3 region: CAWSSGGGNYGYTF. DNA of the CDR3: TGTGCCTGGAGTTCGGGGGGCGGGAACTATGGCTACACCTTC.

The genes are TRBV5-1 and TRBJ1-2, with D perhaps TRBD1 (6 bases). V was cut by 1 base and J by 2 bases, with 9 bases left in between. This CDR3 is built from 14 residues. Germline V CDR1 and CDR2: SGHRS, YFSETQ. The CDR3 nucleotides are TGCGCCAGCAGCTTGCTCGGGACAAACTATGGCTACACCTTC. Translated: CASSLLGTNYGYTF.

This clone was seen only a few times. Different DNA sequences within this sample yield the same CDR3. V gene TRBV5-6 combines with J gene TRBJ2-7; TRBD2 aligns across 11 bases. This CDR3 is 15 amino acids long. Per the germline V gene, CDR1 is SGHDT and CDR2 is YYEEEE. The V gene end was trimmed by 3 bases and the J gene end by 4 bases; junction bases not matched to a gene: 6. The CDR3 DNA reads TGTGCCAGCAGCTCTATAGCGGGAGGGGCTTACGAGCAGTACTTC. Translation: CASSSIAGGAYEQYF. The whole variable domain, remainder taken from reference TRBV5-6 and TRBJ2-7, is DAGVTQSPTHLIKTRGQQVTLRCSPKSGHDTVSWYQQALGQGPQFIFQYYEEEERQRGNFPDRFSGHQFPNYSSELNVNALLLGDSALYLCASSSIAGGAYEQYFGPGTRLTVT.

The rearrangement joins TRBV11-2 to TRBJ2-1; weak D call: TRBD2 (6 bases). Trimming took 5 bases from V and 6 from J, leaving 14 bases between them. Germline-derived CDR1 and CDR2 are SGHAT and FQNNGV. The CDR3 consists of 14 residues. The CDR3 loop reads CASSTRGLINEQFF. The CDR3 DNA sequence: TGTGCCAGCAGCACAAGGGGACTTATCAATGAGCAGTTCTTC.

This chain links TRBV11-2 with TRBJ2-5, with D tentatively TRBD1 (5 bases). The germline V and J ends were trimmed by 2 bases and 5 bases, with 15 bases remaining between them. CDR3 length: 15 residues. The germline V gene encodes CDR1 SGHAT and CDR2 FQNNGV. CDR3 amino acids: CASSLFRGIVETQYF. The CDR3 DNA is TGTGCCAGCAGCTTATTTAGGGGAATCGTGGAGACCCAGTACTTC.

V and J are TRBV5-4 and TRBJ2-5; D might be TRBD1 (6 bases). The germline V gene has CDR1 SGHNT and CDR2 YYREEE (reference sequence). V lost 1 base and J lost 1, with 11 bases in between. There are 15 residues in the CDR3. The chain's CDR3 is CASSLTGRIQETQYF. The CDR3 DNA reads TGTGCCAGCAGCTTGACAGGGCGTATCCAAGAGACCCAGTACTTC.

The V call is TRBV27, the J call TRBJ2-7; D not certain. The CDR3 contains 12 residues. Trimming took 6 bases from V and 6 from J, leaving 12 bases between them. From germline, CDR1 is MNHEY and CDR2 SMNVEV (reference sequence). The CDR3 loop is CASSQTPGEQYF. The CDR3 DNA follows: TGTGCCAGCAGCCAAACGCCGGGCGAGCAGTACTTC.

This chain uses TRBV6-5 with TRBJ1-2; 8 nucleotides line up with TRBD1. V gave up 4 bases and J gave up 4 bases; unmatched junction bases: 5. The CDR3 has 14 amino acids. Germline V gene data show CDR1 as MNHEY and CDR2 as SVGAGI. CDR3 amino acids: CASSSDRASYGYTF. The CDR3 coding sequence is TGTGCCAGCAGTTCGGACAGGGCCTCCTATGGCTACACCTTC.

DNA of the CDR3: TGTGCCAGCAGCTTAAATATCGGGGGTTCCTACGAGCAGTACTTC. Translation gives CASSLNIGGSYEQYF. The V call is TRBV7-8, the J call TRBJ2-7, with D possibly being TRBD2 (6 bases). Per the germline V gene, CDR1 is SGHVS and CDR2 is FQNEAQ. V lost 2 bases, J lost 1 base, and 12 bases lay in between. This CDR3 region has 15 residues.

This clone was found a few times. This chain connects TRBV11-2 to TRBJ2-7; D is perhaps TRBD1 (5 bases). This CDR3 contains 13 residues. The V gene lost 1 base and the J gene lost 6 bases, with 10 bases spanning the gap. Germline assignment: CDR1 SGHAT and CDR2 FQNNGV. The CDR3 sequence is CASSLGRVSEQYF. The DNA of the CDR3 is TGTGCCAGCAGCTTAGGCAGGGTTAGCGAGCAGTACTTC. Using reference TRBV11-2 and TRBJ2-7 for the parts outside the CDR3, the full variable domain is EAGVAQSPRYKIIEKRQSVAFWCNPISGHATLYWYQQILGQGPKLLIQFQNNGVVDDSQLPKDRFSAERLKGVDSTLKIQPAKLEDSAVYLCASSLGRVSEQYFGPGTRLTVT.

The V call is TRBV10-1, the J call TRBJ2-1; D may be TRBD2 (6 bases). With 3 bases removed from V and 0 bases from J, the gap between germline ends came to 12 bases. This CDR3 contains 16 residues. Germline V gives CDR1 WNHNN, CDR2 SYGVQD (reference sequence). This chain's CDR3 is CASSERRDVSYNEQFF. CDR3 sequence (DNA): TGCGCCAGCAGTGAAAGGCGGGATGTCTCCTACAATGAGCAGTTCTTC.

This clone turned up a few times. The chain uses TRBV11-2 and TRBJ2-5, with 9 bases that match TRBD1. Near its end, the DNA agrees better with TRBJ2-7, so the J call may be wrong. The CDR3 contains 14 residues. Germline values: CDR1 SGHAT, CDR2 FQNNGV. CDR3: CASSFGTGHAEQYF. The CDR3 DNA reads TGTGCCAGCAGCTTCGGGACAGGGCACGCCGAGCAGTACTTC.

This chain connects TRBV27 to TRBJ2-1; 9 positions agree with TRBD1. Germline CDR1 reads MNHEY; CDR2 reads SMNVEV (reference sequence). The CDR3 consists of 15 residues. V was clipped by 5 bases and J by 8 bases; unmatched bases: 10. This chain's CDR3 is CASSINRDRVDEQFF. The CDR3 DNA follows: TGTGCCAGCAGTATCAACCGGGACAGGGTCGATGAGCAGTTCTTC.